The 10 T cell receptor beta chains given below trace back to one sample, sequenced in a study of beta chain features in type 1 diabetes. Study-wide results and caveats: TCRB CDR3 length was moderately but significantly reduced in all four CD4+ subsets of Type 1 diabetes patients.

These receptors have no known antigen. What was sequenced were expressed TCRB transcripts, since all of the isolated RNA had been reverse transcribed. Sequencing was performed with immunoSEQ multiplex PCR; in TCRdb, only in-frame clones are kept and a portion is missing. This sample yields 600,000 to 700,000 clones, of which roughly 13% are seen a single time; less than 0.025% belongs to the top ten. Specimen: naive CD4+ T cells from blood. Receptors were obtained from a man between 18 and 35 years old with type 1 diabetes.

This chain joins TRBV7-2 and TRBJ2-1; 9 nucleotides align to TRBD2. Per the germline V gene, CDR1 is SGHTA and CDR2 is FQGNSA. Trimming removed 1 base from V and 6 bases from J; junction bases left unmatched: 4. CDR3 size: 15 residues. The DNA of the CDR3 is TGTGCCAGCAGCTTAGGCGGGGGGGCCTCCAATGAGCAGTTCTTC. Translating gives CASSLGGGASNEQFF.

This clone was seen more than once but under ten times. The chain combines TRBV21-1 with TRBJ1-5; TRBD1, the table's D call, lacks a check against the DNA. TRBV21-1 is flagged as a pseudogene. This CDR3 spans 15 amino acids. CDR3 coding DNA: TGTGCCAGCAGCAAAGGTCGGCAGGGGGATCAGCCCCAGCATTTT. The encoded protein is CASSKGRQGDQPQHF.

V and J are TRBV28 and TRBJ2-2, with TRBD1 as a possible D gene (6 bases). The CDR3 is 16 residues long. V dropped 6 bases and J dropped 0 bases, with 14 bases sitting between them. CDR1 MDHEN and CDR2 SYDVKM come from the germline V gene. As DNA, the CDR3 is TGTGCCAGCAGGGGTCCAGGGGTCCCGAACACCGGGGAGCTGTTTTTT. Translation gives CASRGPGVPNTGELFF.

The CDR3 nucleotides are TGCGCCAGCAGCTTGGGACAGGAAGGGCAGCCCCAGCATTTT. Translation gives CASSLGQEGQPQHF. The rearrangement uses TRBV5-1 and TRBJ1-5; the D gene is possibly TRBD1 (6 bases). The germline V gene encodes CDR1 SGHRS and CDR2 YFSETQ. Trimming took off 0 bases at V and 7 bases at J, with 11 bases between the two ends. The CDR3 has 14 residues.

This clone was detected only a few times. CDR3 in amino acids: CASSLATDRGASEQFF. DNA of the CDR3: TGCGCCAGCAGCTTGGCAACCGACCGCGGGGCAAGTGAGCAGTTCTTC. This chain uses TRBV5-1 with TRBJ2-1, with D perhaps TRBD2 (6 bases). This CDR3 is built from 16 residues. The germline gives CDR1 SGHRS, CDR2 YFSETQ. V lost 0 bases and J lost 9, with 19 bases in between.

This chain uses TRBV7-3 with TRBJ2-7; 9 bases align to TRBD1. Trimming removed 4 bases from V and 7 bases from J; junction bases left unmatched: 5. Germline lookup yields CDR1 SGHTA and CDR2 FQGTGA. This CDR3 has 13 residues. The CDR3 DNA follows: TGTGCCAGCAGCTCGGGACAGGGCGTAGAGCAGTACTTC. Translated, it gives CASSSGQGVEQYF.

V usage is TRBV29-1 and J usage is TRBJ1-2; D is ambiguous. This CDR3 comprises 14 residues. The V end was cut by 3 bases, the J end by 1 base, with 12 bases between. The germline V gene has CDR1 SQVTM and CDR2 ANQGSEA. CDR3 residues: CSVDAAAINYGYTF. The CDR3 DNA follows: TGCAGCGTTGATGCGGCAGCTATTAACTATGGCTACACCTTC. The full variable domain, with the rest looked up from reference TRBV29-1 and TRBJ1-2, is SAVISQKPSRDICQRGTSLTIQCQVDSQVTMMFWYRQQPGQSLTLIATANQGSEATYESGFVIDKFPISRPNLTFSTLTVSNMSPEDSSIYLCSVDAAAINYGYTFGSGTRLTVV.

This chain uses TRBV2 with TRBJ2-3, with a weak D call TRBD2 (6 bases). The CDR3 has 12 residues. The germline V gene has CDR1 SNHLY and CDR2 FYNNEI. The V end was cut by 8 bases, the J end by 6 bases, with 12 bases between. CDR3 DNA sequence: TGTGCCAGCGCCGGGGCGGGGGATACGCAGTATTTT. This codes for CASAGAGDTQYF.

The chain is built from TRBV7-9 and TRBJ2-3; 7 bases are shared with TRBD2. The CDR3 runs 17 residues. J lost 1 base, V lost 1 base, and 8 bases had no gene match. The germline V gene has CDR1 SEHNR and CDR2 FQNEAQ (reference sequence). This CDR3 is CASSLGWVAGGTDTQYF. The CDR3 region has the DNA TGTGCCAGCAGCTTAGGGTGGGTAGCGGGCGGCACAGATACGCAGTATTTT.

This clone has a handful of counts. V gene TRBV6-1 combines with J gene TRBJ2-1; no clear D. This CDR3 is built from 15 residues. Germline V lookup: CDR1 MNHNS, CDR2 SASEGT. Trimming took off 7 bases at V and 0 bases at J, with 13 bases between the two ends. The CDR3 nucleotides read TGTGCCAGCACCCCTTTGCGAAGCTCCTACAATGAGCAGTTCTTC. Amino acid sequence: CASTPLRSSYNEQFF.